Listed below are T cell receptor beta chains from one sample, sequenced in a study of T cell responses to AZD1222 COVID-19 vaccine. The protocol was immunoSEQ multiplex PCR, while the TCRdb copy is restricted to in-frame clones and leaves out a portion. The sample has about 160,000 clones, approximately 90% seen once. Sequences were derived from peripheral blood, sampled 28 days after the second AZD1222 dose. The receptors were sampled from an adult who received the AZD1222 COVID-19 vaccine. CDR3s include the opening cysteine and the closing phenylalanine or tryptophan. Fields, in order: V gene, clone size, D gene, J gene, CDR3 protein, CDR3 DNA. The D gene is left open where the match is weak. Part of the rows lack a size; the others show once, few, many or a class for expanded clones.

TRBV7-8	NA	NA	TRBJ1-1	CASSLRQNTEAFF	TGTGCCAGCAGCTTACGGCAGAACACTGAAGCTTTCTTT
TRBV3-1/TRBV3-2	NA	NA	TRBJ2-7	CASSQGPYEQYF	TGTGCCAGCAGCCAAGGTCCCTACGAGCAGTACTTC
TRBV19	NA	TRBD1	TRBJ1-5	CASSKRTGDDQPQHF	TGTGCCAGTAGTAAGCGGACAGGGGATGATCAGCCCCAGCATTTT
TRBV2	NA	NA	TRBJ1-2	CASSESQDYGYTF	TGTGCCAGCAGTGAATCGCAGGACTATGGCTACACCTTC
TRBV6-5	NA	NA	TRBJ1-1	CASNPQLTEAFF	TGTGCCAGCAACCCACAGCTAACTGAAGCTTTCTTT
TRBV2	few	NA	TRBJ1-1	CASSPGGSFVVMNTEAFF	TGTGCCAGCAGCCCCGGGGGTTCCTTTGTCGTGATGAACACTGAAGCTTTCTTT
TRBV7-9	NA	NA	TRBJ1-3	CASSLRKTATEGNTIYF	TGTGCCAGCAGCTTACGTAAGACAGCCACCGAAGGAAACACCATATATTTT
TRBV27	NA	NA	TRBJ1-5	CASSPGRISQPQHF	TGTGCCAGCTCCCCGGGGAGGATTTCTCAGCCCCAGCATTTT
TRBV7-9	NA	NA	TRBJ1-1	CASSLQSAEAFF	TGTGCCAGCAGCTTACAGTCCGCCGAAGCTTTCTTT
TRBV6-1	NA	NA	TRBJ1-1	CASSEVGEAFF	TGTGCCAGCAGTGAAGTGGGTGAAGCTTTCTTT
TRBV6-5	NA	NA	TRBJ2-4	CASSAGDIQYF	TGTGCCAGCAGCGCAGGAGACATTCAGTACTTC
TRBV6-6	NA	TRBD2	TRBJ2-1	CASNVRWGTSYNEQFF	TGTGCCAGCAACGTACGATGGGGGACTAGCTACAATGAGCAGTTCTTC
TRBV5-4	once	NA	TRBJ2-5	CASSFRAGQETQYF	TGTGCCAGCAGCTTTCGGGCGGGGCAAGAGACCCAGTACTTC
TRBV7-2	once	TRBD2	TRBJ2-7	CASSEIAGGFWEQYF	TGTGCCAGCAGCGAGATAGCGGGGGGGTTCTGGGAGCAGTACTTC
TRBV10-1	NA	NA	TRBJ2-3	CASSTSTDTQYF	TGCGCCAGCAGCACTAGCACAGATACGCAGTATTTT
TRBV29-1	NA	NA	TRBJ2-1	CSGVWTYNEQFF	TGCAGCGGGGTCTGGACGTACAATGAGCAGTTCTTC
TRBV12-3/TRBV12-4	NA	NA	TRBJ1-1	CASSLYGDTEAFF	TGTGCCAGCAGCCTTTACGGGGACACTGAAGCTTTCTTT
TRBV5-1	NA	TRBD1	TRBJ1-3	CASSFGGGSNTIYF	TGCGCCAGCAGCTTCGGAGGGGGCTCGAACACCATATATTTT
TRBV5-1	NA	NA	TRBJ1-3	CASTGYGNTIYF	TGCGCCAGCACAGGGTACGGAAACACCATATATTTT
TRBV7-9	NA	NA	TRBJ1-6	CASSLNGPNSPLHF	TGTGCCAGCAGCCTAAACGGACCTAATTCACCCCTCCACTTT
TRBV19	NA	NA	TRBJ1-2	CASSPPGPTRIYGYTF	TGTGCCAGTAGTCCACCGGGGCCTACAAGGATTTATGGCTACACCTTC
TRBV12-5	NA	NA	TRBJ2-7	CASGRDTEQYF	TGTGCTAGTGGACGGGACACAGAGCAGTACTTC
TRBV4-1	NA	TRBD1	TRBJ1-2	CASSNPGQGYGYTF	TGCGCCAGCAGCAATCCGGGACAGGGCTATGGCTACACCTTC
TRBV19	NA	NA	TRBJ2-2	CASSIDLGTGELFF	TGTGCCAGTAGTATAGATCTAGGCACCGGGGAGCTGTTTTTT
TRBV19	NA	NA	TRBJ1-1	CASSMRGSRTEAFF	TGTGCCAGTAGTATGAGGGGTAGTAGGACTGAAGCTTTCTTT
TRBV12-3/TRBV12-4	NA	NA	TRBJ2-7	CASSLDRSYEQYF	TGTGCCAGCAGTTTGGACCGTTCCTACGAGCAGTACTTC
TRBV6-5	NA	NA	TRBJ2-5	CASSYSSGVETQYF	TGTGCCAGCAGTTACTCGTCCGGGGTTGAGACCCAGTACTTC
TRBV11-2	NA	TRBD1	TRBJ1-4	CASSLGQGSEKLFF	TGTGCCAGCAGCTTGGGACAGGGGAGTGAAAAACTGTTTTTT
TRBV7-2	few	NA	TRBJ2-5	CASSPLGTAQETQYF	TGTGCCAGCAGCCCCCTCGGGACGGCCCAAGAGACCCAGTACTTC
TRBV2	NA	NA	TRBJ1-1	CASISRNTEAFF	TGTGCCAGCATTTCACGTAACACTGAAGCTTTCTTT
TRBV29-1	NA	NA	TRBJ1-2	CSVRWGDYGYTF	TGCAGCGTTCGTTGGGGGGACTATGGCTACACCTTC
TRBV5-1	NA	NA	TRBJ1-4	CASSRGGRGTNEKLFF	TGCGCCAGCAGCAGGGGGGGCCGAGGGACTAATGAAAAACTGTTTTTT
TRBV27	NA	TRBD1	TRBJ1-1	CASSITAGQSISFF	TGTGCCAGCAGTATCACAGCGGGACAGAGCATATCTTTCTTT
TRBV30	NA	NA	TRBJ1-6	CASRPRLNSPLHF	TGTGCCTCCAGGCCAAGATTGAATTCACCCCTCCACTTT
TRBV5-5	once	TRBD1	TRBJ1-5	CASSERGTDPRYSNQPQHF	TGTGCCAGCAGCGAGAGGGGGACAGATCCCCGATATAGCAATCAGCCCCAGCATTTT
TRBV6-2/TRBV6-3	NA	TRBD2	TRBJ2-3	CASSSKRGSTDTQYF	TGTGCCAGCAGTTCCAAGCGGGGGAGCACAGATACGCAGTATTTT
TRBV7-9	NA	NA	TRBJ2-3	CASSLRNRVAPVSTDTQYF	TGTGCCAGCAGCTTAAGAAACAGGGTGGCCCCTGTAAGCACAGATACGCAGTATTTT
TRBV2	NA	NA	TRBJ1-2	CASSDWQLGGYTF	TGTGCCAGCAGTGATTGGCAGCTAGGCGGCTACACCTTC
TRBV6-5	once	TRBD1	TRBJ1-1	CASRKQGASEAFF	TGTGCCAGCAGGAAACAGGGGGCCTCTGAAGCTTTCTTT
TRBV11-2	NA	TRBD2	TRBJ2-5	CASSTGLAQETQYF	TGTGCCAGCAGCACGGGACTAGCTCAAGAGACCCAGTACTTC
TRBV3-1/TRBV3-2	NA	NA	TRBJ1-6	CASSQVWGSNSPLHF	TGTGCCAGCAGCCAAGTCTGGGGCAGTAACTCACCCCTCCACTTT
TRBV2	NA	NA	TRBJ1-1	CASSDGGNTEAFF	TGTGCCAGCAGTGACGGGGGGAACACTGAAGCTTTCTTT
TRBV4-1	NA	NA	TRBJ1-1	CASSQGGARTEAFF	TGCGCCAGCAGCCAAGGGGGCGCGAGAACTGAAGCTTTCTTT
TRBV27	NA	NA	TRBJ1-2	CASSLISEGRGFSWDGYTF	TGTGCCAGCAGTTTAATAAGTGAGGGAAGAGGGTTTTCGTGGGATGGCTACACCTTC
TRBV3-1/TRBV3-2	NA	NA	TRBJ1-4	CASSQLISEKLFF	TGTGCCAGCAGCCAGTTAATTTCGGAAAAACTGTTTTTT
TRBV19	NA	NA	TRBJ1-1	CASSPDRRNTEAFF	TGTGCCAGTAGTCCGGACAGACGGAACACTGAAGCTTTCTTT
TRBV3-1/TRBV3-2	NA	NA	TRBJ1-2	CASSQDTRRATGYTF	TGTGCCAGCAGCCAAGACACCAGGCGGGCGACTGGCTACACCTTC
TRBV2	NA	NA	TRBJ2-2	CASKSSETRTGELFF	TGTGCCAGCAAGTCGAGCGAGACTAGGACCGGGGAGCTGTTTTTT
TRBV5-6	NA	NA	TRBJ2-2	CASSLWALNTGELFF	TGTGCCAGCAGCTTGTGGGCCTTGAACACCGGGGAGCTGTTTTTT